This T cell receptor (beta chain) was documented in a study of shared clonotypes between healthy human individuals. This CDR3 is 14 amino acids long. J gave up 6 bases and V 6 bases, and 9 bases lay outside the gene matches. The germline CDR1 and CDR2 sequences are LNHDA and SQIVND (reference sequence). General study results and limits: Estimated clonotype richness was generally higher in naive than memory subsets. When naive CD4 clonotypes were compared across a few donors, 4% to 5.5% were shared.

A remark on this clone: Its antigen remains unknown.

The table came from immunoSEQ multiplex PCR; TCRdb's copy has only in-frame clones and leaves some out. This sample has over 850,000 clones, with approximately 80% found just once. The specimen sequenced was memory CD4+ T cells from PBMCs. Subset described: CD45RA-negative fraction. The receptor comes from a man in his late teens or twenties in good health. Some clones in this sample may be carry-over from other donors' samples. The V call is TRBV19, the J call TRBJ1-2; 8 bases align to TRBD1. For the CDR3, the DNA is TGTGCCAGTAGCGACAGGGGAAGCGGGGATGGCTACACCTTC. Amino acid sequence: CASSDRGSGDGYTF.